A single sample gave rise to the 15 T cell receptor beta chains below, sequenced in a study of T cell responses to AZD1222 COVID-19 vaccine. Produced via immunoSEQ multiplex PCR; TCRdb's table is partial and in-frame only. The sample shows about 110,000 clones, about 91% of them seen only once. Sequenced here: peripheral blood, sampled on day 0 of AZD1222 vaccination. The receptors shown here come from an adult in good health.

This chain connects TRBV11-2 to TRBJ2-2; 7 nucleotides align to TRBD1. This CDR3 spans 18 amino acids. Looked up from germline, CDR1 is SGHAT and CDR2 is FQNNGV. The V segment lost 0 bases and the J segment 3 bases; nucleotides outside the gene matches: 10. CDR3 residues: CASSLEGGQQGYTGELFF. In DNA form, the CDR3 reads TGTGCCAGCAGCTTAGAAGGCGGGCAACAGGGGTACACCGGGGAGCTGTTTTTT.

This clone has just a few counts. The V call is TRBV6-1, the J call TRBJ1-5; 10 nucleotides agree with TRBD1. V was pared by 1 base and J by 14 bases, with 8 bases of the junction left unmatched. From germline, CDR1 is MNHNS and CDR2 SASEGT. The CDR3 has 14 amino acids. The CDR3 is CASSEDPRDRGKHF. The CDR3 DNA reads TGTGCCAGCAGTGAAGACCCTCGGGACAGGGGCAAGCATTTT.

This chain links TRBV6-2 or TRBV6-3 with TRBJ1-5; D is undetermined. From germline, CDR1 is MNHEY and CDR2 SVGEGT. The germline V and J ends were trimmed by 2 bases and 4 bases, with 6 bases remaining between them. CDR3 size: 13 residues. CDR3 in amino acids: CASSYGVNQPQHF. The DNA of the CDR3 is TGTGCCAGCAGTTACGGAGTAAATCAGCCCCAGCATTTT.

The CDR3 reads CASSLFPYEQYF. CDR3 DNA sequence: TGTGCCAGCAGCCTTTTTCCTTACGAGCAGTACTTC. The rearrangement joins TRBV7-2 to TRBJ2-7; D is undetermined. Germline V gives CDR1 SGHTA, CDR2 FQGNSA. This CDR3 is 12 amino acids long. Deletions cut 5 bases from V and 4 bases from J, with 9 bases between.

This chain links TRBV10-3 with TRBJ1-5; D call uncertain. Germline V gene data show CDR1 as ENHRY and CDR2 as SYGVKD. The CDR3 is made up of 13 amino acids. V lost 10 bases, J lost 7 bases, and 17 bases lay in between. This CDR3 is CASGPGSGQPQHF. DNA for the CDR3: TGTGCCAGCGGGCCGGGGTCGGGACAGCCCCAGCATTTT.

As DNA, the CDR3 is TGTGCCAGCAGCGATGGGAGAACAGGGCGCGTCCTTGGCTACACCTTC. This sequence encodes CASSDGRTGRVLGYTF. The chain uses TRBV6-4 and TRBJ1-2; D might be TRBD1 (6 bases). V was pared by 6 bases and J by 7 bases, with 24 bases between. The CDR3 is 16 residues long. Germline-derived CDR1 and CDR2 are MRHNA and SNTAGT.

This clone was seen a single time. This chain connects TRBV2 to TRBJ1-5, with D possibly being TRBD1 (5 bases). Germline V gene data show CDR1 as SNHLY and CDR2 as FYNNEI. The CDR3 length is 17 residues. V was pared by 7 bases and J by 2 bases, with 21 bases between. The CDR3 coding sequence is TGTGCCAGCAAAAGTGGGGGTAGAAGGGACGGCAATCAGCCCCAGCATTTT. It encodes CASKSGGRRDGNQPQHF.

The V gene is TRBV6-5, the J gene TRBJ1-1, with 8 nucleotides matching TRBD1. The CDR3 extends over 15 amino acids. V was clipped by 2 bases and J by 7 bases; unmatched bases: 9. From germline, CDR1 is MNHEY and CDR2 SVGAGI. This CDR3 reads CASSYSQGAISEAFF. CDR3 nucleotides: TGTGCCAGCAGTTACAGCCAGGGGGCGATCAGTGAAGCTTTCTTT.

This chain links TRBV18 with TRBJ1-2; 12 nucleotides align to TRBD1. Germline values: CDR1 KGHSH, CDR2 LQKENI. CDR3 length: 18 amino acids. J gave up 1 base and V 3 bases, and 9 bases lay outside the gene matches. The CDR3 sequence: CASSPYTGTGGGNYGYTF. CDR3 bases: TGTGCCAGCTCACCTTATACCGGGACAGGGGGCGGTAACTATGGCTACACCTTC.

The rearrangement uses TRBV30 and TRBJ2-7; D is perhaps TRBD1 (5 bases). V lost 2 bases and J 5 bases, leaving 7 bases between the germline ends. This CDR3 region has 11 residues. From germline, CDR1 is GTSNPN and CDR2 SVGIG (reference sequence). CDR3 protein: CAWSQGDEQYF. The CDR3, as DNA: TGTGCCTGGAGTCAAGGGGACGAGCAGTACTTC.

The gene calls are TRBV27 and TRBJ2-3; D tentatively fits TRBD1 or TRBD2 (5 bases each). Deletions cut 7 bases from V and 6 bases from J, with 17 bases between. The length of the CDR3 is 14 residues. Germline loops: CDR1 MNHEY, CDR2 SMNVEV (reference sequence). The CDR3 region has the DNA TGTGCCAGCAACAGAGGGGCGGACACGGATACGCAGTATTTT. It yields the protein CASNRGADTDTQYF.

The gene calls are TRBV2 and TRBJ2-2; 10 nucleotides align to TRBD1. The CDR3 loop spans 17 amino acids. The germline CDR1 and CDR2 sequences are SNHLY and FYNNEI. The ends lost 3 bases at V and 5 bases at J; junction bases unmatched: 9. In nucleotides, the CDR3 is TGTGCCAGCAGTGAGACGGGGACAGGGGTTGTGACCGGGGAGCTGTTTTTT. Translated: CASSETGTGVVTGELFF.

The CDR3 DNA reads TGTGCCAGCGACGGTCTTGCGAACACCGGGGAGCTGTTTTTT. Its translation: CASDGLANTGELFF. The rearrangement links TRBV7-8 to TRBJ2-2; D not resolved. The CDR3 covers 14 residues. V was clipped by 8 bases and J by 0 bases, with 10 bases between them. From germline, CDR1 is SGHVS and CDR2 FQNEAQ.

The CDR3 sequence: CASSASGTDTQYF. CDR3 nucleotide sequence: TGTGCCAGCAGCGCTAGCGGCACAGATACGCAGTATTTT. The V and J genes are TRBV4-2 and TRBJ2-3; a weak D match, TRBD2 (6 bases). Deletions cut 5 bases from V and 1 base from J, with 7 bases between. Germline V gene sequence: CDR1 LGHNA, CDR2 YNFKEQ. The CDR3 is 13 amino acids.

This chain links TRBV4-2 with TRBJ1-3; D gene unclear. The CDR3 runs 14 residues. V lost 0 bases, J lost 0 bases, and 3 bases lay in between. Germline V gives CDR1 LGHNA, CDR2 YNFKEQ. The CDR3 reads CASSQEISGNTIYF. Here the CDR3 DNA reads TGTGCCAGCAGCCAAGAGATCTCTGGAAACACCATATATTTT.